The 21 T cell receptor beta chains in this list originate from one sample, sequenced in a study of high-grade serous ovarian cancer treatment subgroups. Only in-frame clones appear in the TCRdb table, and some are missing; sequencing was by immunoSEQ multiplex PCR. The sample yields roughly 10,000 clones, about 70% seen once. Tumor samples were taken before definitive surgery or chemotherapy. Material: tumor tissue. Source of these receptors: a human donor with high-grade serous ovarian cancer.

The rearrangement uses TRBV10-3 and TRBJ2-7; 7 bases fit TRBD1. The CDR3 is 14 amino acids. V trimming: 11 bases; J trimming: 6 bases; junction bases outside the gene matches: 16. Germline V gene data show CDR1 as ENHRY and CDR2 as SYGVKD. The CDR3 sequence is CAADRANRGAEQYF. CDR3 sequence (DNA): TGTGCCGCAGACCGGGCCAACAGGGGCGCCGAGCAGTACTTC.

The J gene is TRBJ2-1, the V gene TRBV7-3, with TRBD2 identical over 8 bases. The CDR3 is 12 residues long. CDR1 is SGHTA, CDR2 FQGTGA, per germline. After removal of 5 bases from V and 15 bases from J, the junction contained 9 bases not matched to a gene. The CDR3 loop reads CASSHPGLVVFF. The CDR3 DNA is TGTGCCAGCAGCCACCCGGGACTAGTGGTGTTCTTC.

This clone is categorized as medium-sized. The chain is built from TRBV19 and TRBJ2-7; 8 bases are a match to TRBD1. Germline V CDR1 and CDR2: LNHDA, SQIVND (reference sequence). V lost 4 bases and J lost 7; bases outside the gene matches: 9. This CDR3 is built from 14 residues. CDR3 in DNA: TGTGCCAGTAGTAAGACAGGGGCGGCTTTAGAGCAGTACTTC. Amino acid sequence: CASSKTGAALEQYF.

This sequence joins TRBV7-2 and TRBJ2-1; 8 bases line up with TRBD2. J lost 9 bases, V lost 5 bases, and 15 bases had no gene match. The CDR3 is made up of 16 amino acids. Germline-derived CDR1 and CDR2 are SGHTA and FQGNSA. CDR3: CASSRPGLAGFGEQFF. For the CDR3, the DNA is TGTGCCAGCAGCCGCCCGGGGCTAGCGGGTTTCGGTGAGCAGTTCTTC.

CDR3 in DNA: TGTGCCAGCAGCTTAGGGGGGACTACCCGGAGGGAGACCCAGTACTTC. It codes for CASSLGGTTRRETQYF. The rearrangement uses TRBV7-2 and TRBJ2-5, with TRBD2 matching 7 bases. V gave up 1 base and J gave up 5 bases; unmatched junction bases: 10. Germline V CDR1 and CDR2: SGHTA, FQGNSA. The CDR3 has 16 residues. The complete variable domain, with remaining parts taken from reference TRBV7-2 and TRBJ2-5, reads GAGVSQSPSNKVTEKGKDVELRCDPISGHTALYWYRQSLGQGLEFLIYFQGNSAPDKSGLPSDRFSAERTGGSVSTLTIQRTQQEDSAVYLCASSLGGTTRRETQYFGPGTRLLVL.

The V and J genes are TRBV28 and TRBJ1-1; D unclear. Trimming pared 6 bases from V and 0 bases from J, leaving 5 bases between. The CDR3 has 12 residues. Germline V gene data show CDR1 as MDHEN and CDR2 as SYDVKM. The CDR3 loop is CASRAVNTEAFF. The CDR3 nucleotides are TGTGCCAGCAGGGCGGTGAACACTGAAGCTTTCTTT.

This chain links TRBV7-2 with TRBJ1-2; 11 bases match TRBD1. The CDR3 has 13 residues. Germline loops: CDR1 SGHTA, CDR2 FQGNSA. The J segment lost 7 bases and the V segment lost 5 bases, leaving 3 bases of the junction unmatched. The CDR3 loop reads CASSRDRGGGYTF. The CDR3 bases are TGTGCCAGCAGCCGGGACAGGGGGGGTGGCTACACCTTC.

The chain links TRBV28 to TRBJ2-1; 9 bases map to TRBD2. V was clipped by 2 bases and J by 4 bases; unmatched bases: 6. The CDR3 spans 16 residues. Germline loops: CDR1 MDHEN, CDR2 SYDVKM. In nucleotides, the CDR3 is TGTGCCAGCAGTTTAGTGGCTAGCGGGACGTACAATGAGCAGTTCTTC. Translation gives CASSLVASGTYNEQFF.

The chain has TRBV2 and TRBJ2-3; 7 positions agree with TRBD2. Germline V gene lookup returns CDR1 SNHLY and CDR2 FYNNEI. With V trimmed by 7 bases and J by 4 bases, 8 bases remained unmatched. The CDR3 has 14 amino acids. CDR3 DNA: TGTGCCAGCACAGGCGGGAGTGAAGCAGATACGCAGTATTTT. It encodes CASTGGSEADTQYF.

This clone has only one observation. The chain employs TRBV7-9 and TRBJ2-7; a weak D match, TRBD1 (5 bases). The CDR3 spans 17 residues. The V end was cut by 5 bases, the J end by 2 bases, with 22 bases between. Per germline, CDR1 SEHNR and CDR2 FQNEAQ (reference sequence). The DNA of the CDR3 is TGTGCCAGCAGCCCTCCCCCTCCGGACAATGACCCCTACGAGCAGTACTTC. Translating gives CASSPPPPDNDPYEQYF.

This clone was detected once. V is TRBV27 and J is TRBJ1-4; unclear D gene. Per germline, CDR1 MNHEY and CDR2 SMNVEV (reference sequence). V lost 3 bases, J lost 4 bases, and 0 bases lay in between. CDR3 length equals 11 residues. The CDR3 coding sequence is TGTGCCAGCAGTTTTAATGAAAAACTGTTTTTT. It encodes CASSFNEKLFF.

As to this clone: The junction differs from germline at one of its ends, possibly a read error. Here the CDR3 DNA reads TGTGCCAGCAGTGAAGCCATACAGGGCTGGATAGCTTTT. This gives the protein CASSEAIQGWIAF. The chain couples TRBV2 to TRBJ1-1, with D perhaps matching TRBD1 (6 bases). The CDR3 spans 13 residues. Germline V gene data show CDR1 as SNHLY and CDR2 as FYNNEI.

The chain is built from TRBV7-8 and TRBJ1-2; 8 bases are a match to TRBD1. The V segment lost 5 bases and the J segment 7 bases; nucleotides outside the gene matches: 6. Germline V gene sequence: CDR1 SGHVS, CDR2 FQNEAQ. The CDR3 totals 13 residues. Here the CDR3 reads CASSPDRGGGYTF. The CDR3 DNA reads TGTGCCAGCAGCCCAGACAGGGGTGGTGGCTACACCTTC.

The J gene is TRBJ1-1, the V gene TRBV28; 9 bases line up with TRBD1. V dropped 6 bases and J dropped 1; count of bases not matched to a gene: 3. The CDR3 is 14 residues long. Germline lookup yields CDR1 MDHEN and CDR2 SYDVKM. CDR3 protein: CASRGQGENTEAFF. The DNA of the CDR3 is TGTGCCAGCAGGGGACAGGGCGAGAACACTGAAGCTTTCTTT. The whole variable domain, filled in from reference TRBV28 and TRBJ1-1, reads DVKVTQSSRYLVKRTGEKVFLECVQDMDHENMFWYRQDPGLGLRLIYFSYDVKMKEKGDIPEGYSVSREKKERFSLILESASTNQTSMYLCASRGQGENTEAFFGQGTRLTVV.

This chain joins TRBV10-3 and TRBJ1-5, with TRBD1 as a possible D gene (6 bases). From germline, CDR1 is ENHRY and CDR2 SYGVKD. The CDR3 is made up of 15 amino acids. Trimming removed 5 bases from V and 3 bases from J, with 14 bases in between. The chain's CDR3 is CAISQIQGNNQPQHF. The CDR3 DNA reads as TGTGCCATCAGTCAGATACAGGGCAACAATCAGCCCCAGCATTTT.

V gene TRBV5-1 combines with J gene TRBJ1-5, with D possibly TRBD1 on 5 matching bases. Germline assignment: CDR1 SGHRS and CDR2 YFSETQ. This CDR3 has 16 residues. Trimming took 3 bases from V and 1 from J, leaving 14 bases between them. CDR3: CASSSLPRDSNQPQHF. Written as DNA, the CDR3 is TGCGCCAGCAGCTCCCTCCCTAGGGACAGCAATCAGCCCCAGCATTTT.

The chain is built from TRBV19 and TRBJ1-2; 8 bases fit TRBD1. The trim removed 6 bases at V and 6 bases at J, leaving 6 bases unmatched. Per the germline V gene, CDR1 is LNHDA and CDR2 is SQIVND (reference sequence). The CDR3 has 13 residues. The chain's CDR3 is CASRLTGVNGYTF. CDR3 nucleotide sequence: TGTGCCAGTAGATTGACAGGGGTAAATGGCTACACCTTC.

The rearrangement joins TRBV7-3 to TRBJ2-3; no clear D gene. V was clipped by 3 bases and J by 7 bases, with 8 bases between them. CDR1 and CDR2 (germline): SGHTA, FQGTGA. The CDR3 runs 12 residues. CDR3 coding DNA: TGTGCCAGCAGCTTCGGTTCTAATACGCAGTATTTT. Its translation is CASSFGSNTQYF.

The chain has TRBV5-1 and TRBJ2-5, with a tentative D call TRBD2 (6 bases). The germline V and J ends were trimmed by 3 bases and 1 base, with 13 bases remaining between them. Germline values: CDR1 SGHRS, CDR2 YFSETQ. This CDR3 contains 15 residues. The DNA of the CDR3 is TGCGCCAGCAGCTCCTCCGGCGGGACCCAAGAGACCCAGTACTTC. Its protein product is CASSSSGGTQETQYF.

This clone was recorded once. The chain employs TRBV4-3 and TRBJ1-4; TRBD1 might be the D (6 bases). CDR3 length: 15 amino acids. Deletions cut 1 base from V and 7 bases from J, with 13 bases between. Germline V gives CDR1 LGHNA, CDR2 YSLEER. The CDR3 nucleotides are TGCGCCAGCAGCCAAGTAGGGGGACTTGGTGAAAAACTGTTTTTT. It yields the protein CASSQVGGLGEKLFF.

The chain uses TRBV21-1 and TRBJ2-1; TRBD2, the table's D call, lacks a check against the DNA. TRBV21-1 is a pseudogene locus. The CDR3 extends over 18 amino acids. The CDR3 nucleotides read TGTGCCAGCAGCAACCTAGGGGGGAGGGCCCCCCCCTACAATGAGCAGTTCTTC. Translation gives CASSNLGGRAPPYNEQFF.